This T cell receptor (beta chain) was identified in a study of OX40 agonist ivuxolimab in advanced cancers. Study overall: Patients treated during dose escalation were battling hepatocellular carcinoma, melanoma, renal cell or head and neck cancer.

This clone was found a few times. V lost 5 bases to trimming and J lost 5 bases, with 13 bases between them. The germline gives CDR1 SEHNR, CDR2 FQNEAQ (reference sequence). The CDR3 covers 13 residues. This table comes from immunoSEQ multiplex PCR, and its TCRdb copy is limited to in-frame clones, with some not included. The data show 45,000 to 70,000 clones, about 83% seen once. The sample here was CD4+ or CD8+ T cells sorted from blood, taken in a trial of the OX40 agonist ivuxolimab. J is TRBJ2-7 and V is TRBV7-9; D gene ambiguous. The receptor was isolated from an adult with an advanced solid tumor such as melanoma, head and neck, liver or kidney cancer. The CDR3 DNA follows: TGTGCCAGCAGCCCCGCCTGGACCCACGAGCAGTACTTC. Translation gives CASSPAWTHEQYF.